The entry that follows covers one T cell receptor (beta chain) sequence. Antigen: not known. These data belong to a study of cytomegalovirus exposure and HLA in healthy donors. Whole-study findings and limits: What was likely a sequencing artifact was a cluster of highly shared sequence variants.

PCR primers comprised 60 Vbeta and 13 Jbeta primers. Sequencing was performed with immunoSEQ multiplex PCR; in TCRdb, only in-frame clones are kept and a portion is missing. Among about 250,000 clones, 92% were seen once, and the ten largest hold 1.7%. Trimming cost V 7 bases and J 3 bases; bases outside gene matches: 16. CDR1 is SNHLY and CDR2 is FYNNEI in the germline V gene. The CDR3 loop spans 19 amino acids. The clonotype comes from a girl aged 2-10 years in good health and CMV-seronegative. The gene calls are TRBV2 and TRBJ2-5; TRBD2 agrees at 14 bases. The material sequenced was PBMCs. The CDR3 here is CASMPLGTSGGGTKETQYF. The CDR3 nucleotides read TGTGCCAGCATGCCCCTTGGGACTAGCGGGGGCGGGACCAAAGAGACCCAGTACTTC.